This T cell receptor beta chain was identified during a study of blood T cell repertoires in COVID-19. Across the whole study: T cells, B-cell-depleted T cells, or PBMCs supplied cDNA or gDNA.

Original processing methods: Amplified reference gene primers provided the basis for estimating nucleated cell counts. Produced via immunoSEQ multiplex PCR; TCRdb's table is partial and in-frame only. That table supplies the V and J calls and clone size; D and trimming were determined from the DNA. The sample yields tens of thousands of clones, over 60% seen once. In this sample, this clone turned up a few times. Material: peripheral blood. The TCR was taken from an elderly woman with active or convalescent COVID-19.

CDR3 sequence (DNA): TGTGCCAGCAACATCGACGCAATAGGGGACTACACCTTC. This gives the protein CASNIDAIGDYTF. This sequence joins TRBV27 and TRBJ1-2; a weak D match, TRBD1 (5 bases). Trimming took off 7 bases at V and 10 bases at J, with 19 bases between the two ends. This CDR3 has 13 amino acids. Looked up from germline, CDR1 is MNHEY and CDR2 is SMNVEV (reference sequence).